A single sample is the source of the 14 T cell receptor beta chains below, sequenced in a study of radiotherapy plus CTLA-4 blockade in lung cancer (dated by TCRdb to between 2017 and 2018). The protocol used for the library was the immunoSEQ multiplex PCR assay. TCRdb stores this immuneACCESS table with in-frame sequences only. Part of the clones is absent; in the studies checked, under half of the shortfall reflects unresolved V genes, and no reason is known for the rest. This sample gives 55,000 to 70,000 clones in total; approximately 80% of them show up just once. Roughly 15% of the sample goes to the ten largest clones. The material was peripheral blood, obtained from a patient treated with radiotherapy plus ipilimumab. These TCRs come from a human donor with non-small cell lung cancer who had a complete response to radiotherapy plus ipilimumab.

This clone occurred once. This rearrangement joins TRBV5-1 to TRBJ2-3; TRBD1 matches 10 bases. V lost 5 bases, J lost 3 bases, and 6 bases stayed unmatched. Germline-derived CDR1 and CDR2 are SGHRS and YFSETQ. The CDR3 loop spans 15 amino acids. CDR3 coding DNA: TGCGCCAGCAGGCTACGACAGGGGGCAACAGATACGCAGTATTTT. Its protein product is CASRLRQGATDTQYF.

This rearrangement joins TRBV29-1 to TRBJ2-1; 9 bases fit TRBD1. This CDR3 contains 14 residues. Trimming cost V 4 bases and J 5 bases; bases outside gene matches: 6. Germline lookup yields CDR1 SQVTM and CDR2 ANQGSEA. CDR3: CSVAGTGIDNEQFF. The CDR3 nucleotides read TGCAGCGTTGCCGGGACAGGGATCGACAATGAGCAGTTCTTC.

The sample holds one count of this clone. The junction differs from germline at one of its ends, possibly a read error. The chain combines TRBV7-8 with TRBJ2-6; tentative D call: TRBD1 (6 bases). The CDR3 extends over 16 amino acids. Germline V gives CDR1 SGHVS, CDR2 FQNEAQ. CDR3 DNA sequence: TGTGCCGGCAGCCCCCGAACAGGGCAAGGGGCCAACGTCCTGACTTTC. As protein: CAGSPRTGQGANVLTF.

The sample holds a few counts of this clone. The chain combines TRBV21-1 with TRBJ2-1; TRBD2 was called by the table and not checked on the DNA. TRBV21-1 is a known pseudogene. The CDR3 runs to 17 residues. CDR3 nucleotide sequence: TGTGCCAGCAGCATAGGGACTAGCGGGAGGGCCGGAAATGAGCAGTTCTTC. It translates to CASSIGTSGRAGNEQFF.

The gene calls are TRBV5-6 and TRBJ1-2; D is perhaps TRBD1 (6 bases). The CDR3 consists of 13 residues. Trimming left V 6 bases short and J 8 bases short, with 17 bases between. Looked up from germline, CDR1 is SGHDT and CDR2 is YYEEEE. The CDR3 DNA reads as TGTGCCAGCAATATAGGGGGGGCCGCGGGCTACACCTTC. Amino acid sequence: CASNIGGAAGYTF.

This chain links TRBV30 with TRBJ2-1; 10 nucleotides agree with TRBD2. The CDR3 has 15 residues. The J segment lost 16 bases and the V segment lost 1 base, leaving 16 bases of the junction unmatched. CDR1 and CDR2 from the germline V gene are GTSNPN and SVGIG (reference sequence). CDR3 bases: TGTGCCTGGAGTGCCCGGAGACGAGAACAGCGGGGGGGATTCTTC. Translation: CAWSARRREQRGGFF.

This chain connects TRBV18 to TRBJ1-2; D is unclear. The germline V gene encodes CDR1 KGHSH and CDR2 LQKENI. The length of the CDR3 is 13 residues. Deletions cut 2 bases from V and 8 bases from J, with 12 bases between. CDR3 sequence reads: CASSPRRLEGYTF. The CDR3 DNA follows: TGTGCCAGCTCACCAAGACGGTTGGAGGGCTACACCTTC. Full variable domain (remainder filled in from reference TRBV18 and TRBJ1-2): NAGVMQNPRHLVRRRGQEARLRCSPMKGHSHVYWYRQLPEEGLKFMVYLQKENIIDESGMPKERFSAEFPKEGPSILRIQQVVRGDSAAYFCASSPRRLEGYTFGSGTRLTVV.

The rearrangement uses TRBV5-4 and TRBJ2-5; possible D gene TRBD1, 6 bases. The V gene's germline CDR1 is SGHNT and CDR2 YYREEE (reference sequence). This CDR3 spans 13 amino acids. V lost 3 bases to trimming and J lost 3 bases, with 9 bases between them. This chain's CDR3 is CASSSNREETQYF. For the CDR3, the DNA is TGTGCCAGCAGCTCCAACAGGGAAGAGACCCAGTACTTC.

Here the CDR3 DNA reads TGCAGCGTTTCGTGGCGGGTAGACACTGAAGCTTTCTTT. Protein product: CSVSWRVDTEAFF. This rearrangement joins TRBV29-1 to TRBJ1-1; no reliable D call. The ends were cut back, 5 bases at V and 3 bases at J, with 13 bases in the middle. CDR3 length: 13 amino acids. CDR1 SQVTM and CDR2 ANQGSEA come from the germline V gene.

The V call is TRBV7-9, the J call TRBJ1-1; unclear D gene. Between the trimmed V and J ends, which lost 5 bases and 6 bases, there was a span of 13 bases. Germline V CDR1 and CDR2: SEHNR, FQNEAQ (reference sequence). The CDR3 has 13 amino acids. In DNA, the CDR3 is TGTGCCAGCAGCCCCCCGCCGGAGGCTGAAGCTTTCTTT. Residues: CASSPPPEAEAFF.

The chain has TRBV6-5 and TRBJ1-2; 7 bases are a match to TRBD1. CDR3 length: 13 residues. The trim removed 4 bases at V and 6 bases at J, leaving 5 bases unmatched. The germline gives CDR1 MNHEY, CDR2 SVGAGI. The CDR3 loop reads CASSLQGIDGYTF. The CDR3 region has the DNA TGTGCCAGCAGTTTACAGGGGATAGATGGCTACACCTTC.

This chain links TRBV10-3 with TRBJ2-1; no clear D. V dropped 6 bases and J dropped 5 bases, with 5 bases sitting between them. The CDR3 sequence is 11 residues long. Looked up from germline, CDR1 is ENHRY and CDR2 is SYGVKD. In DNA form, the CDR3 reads TGTGCCATCAGGGCAGACAATGAGCAGTTCTTC. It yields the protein CAIRADNEQFF.

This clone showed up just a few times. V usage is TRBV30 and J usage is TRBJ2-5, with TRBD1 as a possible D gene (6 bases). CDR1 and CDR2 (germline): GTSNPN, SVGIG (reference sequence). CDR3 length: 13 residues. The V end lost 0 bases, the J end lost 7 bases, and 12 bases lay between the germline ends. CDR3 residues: CAWSVQGKGTQYF. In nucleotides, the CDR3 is TGTGCCTGGAGTGTACAGGGTAAGGGGACCCAGTACTTC.

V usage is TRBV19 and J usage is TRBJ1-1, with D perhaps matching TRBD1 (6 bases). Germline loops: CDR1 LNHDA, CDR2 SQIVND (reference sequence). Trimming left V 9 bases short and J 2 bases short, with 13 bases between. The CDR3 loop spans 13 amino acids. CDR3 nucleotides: TGTGCCAGCGGAAGGACAGCCAACACTGAAGCTTTCTTT. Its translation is CASGRTANTEAFF.